The rows below give T cell receptor beta chains drawn from one sample of a study of identical twins. TCRdb redid the calling of the 5' RACE reads with MiXCR, one entry per CDR3 protein. The sample shows about 100,000 distinct CDR3 sequences, 5.5% to 7% of them seen only once. Sequencing input: memory T cells sorted from blood. The receptors were sampled from a woman between 45 and 65 years old in good health. CDR3s include the opening cysteine and the closing phenylalanine or tryptophan. Each record gives: CDR3 length, V gene, D gene, clone size, J gene, CDR3 protein, CDR3 DNA. A D gene is named only where the DNA matches it firmly. Some rows mark clone size as missing; the rest say once, few, many or name a class of expanded clone.

15	TRBV7-2	TRBD2	NA	TRBJ2-7	CASSLQSGGGYEQYF	TGTGCCAGCAGCTTACAGAGCGGGGGGGGTTACGAGCAGTACTTC
20	TRBV11-3	NA	many	TRBJ1-5	CASSSGARRRGGYSNQPQHF	TGTGCCAGCAGTTCCGGGGCCAGACGAAGGGGGGGGTATAGCAATCAGCCCCAGCATTTT
16	TRBV16	NA	few	TRBJ1-4	CASSQGTGFGNEKLFF	TGTGCCAGCAGCCAAGGGACGGGATTCGGTAATGAAAAACTGTTTTTT
13	TRBV20-1	NA	NA	TRBJ2-3	CSARVPSTDTQYF	TGCAGTGCTAGAGTCCCGAGCACAGATACGCAGTATTTT
12	TRBV6-1	NA	few	TRBJ1-1	CASSEPDREAFF	TGTGCCAGCAGTGAACCCGACAGAGAAGCTTTCTTT
17	TRBV4-2	TRBD2	many	TRBJ2-2	CASSQDIAGGPGGELFF	TGTGCCAGCAGCCAGGATATAGCGGGAGGGCCCGGAGGGGAGCTGTTTTTT
15	TRBV4-2	NA	many	TRBJ1-1	CASSQDILQNTEAFF	TGTGCCAGCAGCCAAGATATCTTGCAGAACACTGAAGCTTTCTTT
13	TRBV3-1	NA	many	TRBJ2-1	CASSQGWGQWQFF	TGTGCCAGCAGCCAAGGGTGGGGGCAGTGGCAGTTCTTC
14	TRBV6-6	TRBD1	NA	TRBJ1-2	CASSGAGGKYGYTF	TGTGCCAGCAGTGGAGCAGGGGGCAAGTACGGCTACACCTTC
14	TRBV10-3	TRBD2	many	TRBJ2-1	CAIGASGVYNEQFF	TGTGCCATCGGGGCTAGCGGGGTATACAATGAGCAGTTCTTC
14	TRBV19	TRBD1	NA	TRBJ1-5	CASSKGTEDQLQHF	TGTGCCAGTAGCAAAGGGACAGAAGATCAGCTCCAGCATTTT
13	TRBV12-3/TRBV12-4	NA	many	TRBJ1-1	CASSRTGNAEAFF	TGTGCCAGCAGCCGGACCGGGAACGCTGAAGCTTTCTTT
15	TRBV12-3/TRBV12-4	TRBD2	few	TRBJ2-1	CASSSAGGSYNEQFF	TGTGCCAGCAGTTCAGCGGGAGGATCCTACAATGAGCAGTTCTTC
17	TRBV11-3	TRBD2	many	TRBJ2-2	CASSLVLTSSSTGELFF	TGTGCCAGCAGCTTAGTGTTGACTAGCTCAAGCACCGGGGAGCTGTTTTTT
14	TRBV4-1	NA	NA	TRBJ2-2	CASSQGERAGELFF	TGCGCCAGCAGCCAGGGGGAAAGGGCCGGGGAGCTGTTTTTT
15	TRBV7-9	TRBD1	many	TRBJ1-1	CASSTTGGVNTEAFF	TGTGCCAGCAGCACTACAGGGGGCGTGAACACTGAAGCTTTCTTT
17	TRBV20-1	NA	many	TRBJ1-6	CSARTPPVSGDNSPLHF	TGCAGTGCTAGAACCCCCCCGGTTTCGGGAGATAATTCACCCCTCCACTTT
14	TRBV12-3/TRBV12-4	TRBD1	NA	TRBJ2-6	CASTQGTGANVLTF	TGTGCCAGCACACAGGGGACTGGGGCCAACGTCCTGACTTTC
14	TRBV5-1	TRBD2	NA	TRBJ2-1	CASRGSGRVKEQFF	TGCGCCAGCAGAGGTAGCGGGAGGGTTAAAGAGCAGTTCTTC
14	TRBV25-1	NA	NA	TRBJ2-6	CASSDRDGANVLTF	TGTGCCAGCAGTGACAGGGATGGGGCCAACGTCCTGACTTTC
13	TRBV7-6	NA	NA	TRBJ2-1	CASSLGGGGRQFF	TGTGCCAGCAGCTTAGGAGGAGGGGGCAGGCAGTTCTTC
13	TRBV3-1	NA	few	TRBJ2-5	CASSQVFAETQYF	TGTGCCAGCAGCCAAGTTTTCGCCGAGACCCAGTACTTC
18	TRBV7-2	TRBD2	NA	TRBJ2-3	CASSLRLTSGFSTDTQYF	TGTGCCAGCAGCCTTCGACTGACTAGCGGGTTTAGCACAGATACGCAGTATTTT
13	TRBV3-1	TRBD2	many	TRBJ2-7	CASSRPGLEGQYF	TGTGCCAGCAGCAGACCAGGACTAGAAGGGCAGTACTTC
14	TRBV11-1	NA	many	TRBJ2-7	CASSPPGADYEQYF	TGTGCCAGCAGCCCCCCAGGGGCAGACTACGAGCAGTACTTC
13	TRBV5-1	NA	many	TRBJ1-1	CASSSPGNTEAFF	TGCGCCAGCAGCTCCCCCGGGAACACTGAAGCTTTCTTT
16	TRBV11-2	TRBD2	many	TRBJ2-1	CASSLERLAGTDEQFF	TGTGCCAGCAGCTTAGAGCGACTAGCGGGTACAGATGAGCAGTTCTTC
13	TRBV6-5	NA	many	TRBJ2-7	CASSQLGVGEQYF	TGTGCCAGCAGTCAACTGGGGGTTGGCGAGCAGTACTTC
13	TRBV12-3/TRBV12-4	TRBD1	many	TRBJ1-2	CASSPGQGYGYTF	TGTGCCAGCAGCCCGGGACAGGGCTATGGCTACACCTTC
12	TRBV5-1	NA	many	TRBJ2-1	CASSFEYGEQFF	TGCGCCAGCAGCTTTGAGTACGGTGAGCAGTTCTTC
14	TRBV2	NA	many	TRBJ2-1	CASRPRETYNEQFF	TGTGCCAGCAGACCCCGGGAGACCTACAATGAGCAGTTCTTC
12	TRBV11-2	TRBD2	few	TRBJ2-5	CASSPPRGAQYF	TGTGCCAGCAGCCCCCCGCGGGGGGCCCAGTACTTC
13	TRBV5-1	NA	many	TRBJ2-2	CASSLGWTGELFF	TGCGCCAGCAGCTTGGGGTGGACCGGGGAGCTGTTTTTT
16	TRBV18	NA	many	TRBJ1-3	CASSPEISSSGNTIYF	TGTGCCAGCTCACCCGAGATCTCGAGCTCTGGAAACACCATATATTTT
18	TRBV4-2	TRBD2	many	TRBJ2-1	CASSLGTSGFSGRNEQFF	TGTGCCAGCAGCCTCGGGACTAGCGGGTTTTCGGGACGCAATGAGCAGTTCTTC
11	TRBV27	NA	many	TRBJ2-7	CASSSYYEQYF	TGTGCCAGCAGTTCCTACTACGAGCAGTACTTC
14	TRBV13	NA	many	TRBJ2-7	CASSLGGDTYEQYF	TGTGCCAGCAGCTTAGGAGGGGATACCTACGAGCAGTACTTC